This entry features one T cell receptor (beta chain) sequence. Its cognate antigen is unknown. The protocol was immunoSEQ multiplex PCR, while the TCRdb copy is restricted to in-frame clones and leaves out a portion. The repertoire includes under 45,000 clones, 65% to 70% of them detected once, and about 2.7% sits in the top ten. J gave up 0 bases and V 5 bases, and 3 bases lay outside the gene matches. CDR3 length: 15 residues. Per germline, CDR1 MNHEY and CDR2 SVGAGI. These data are taken from a study of PD-1 blockade in classical Hodgkin lymphoma. Overall study results and limits: Lower baseline TCR diversity was reported for newly diagnosed patients than for healthy donors. The study found that TCR diversity rose significantly by C4D1 in CD4+ but not CD8+ cells. Patients who responded completely had about the same baseline diversity as newly diagnosed patients.

Specified time point: cycle 4 day 1 (C4D1), after 6 weeks of nivolumab. With no exception, relapse followed autologous stem cell transplantation in all patients, and brentuximab vedotin exposure varied. This TCR derives from a human donor with classical Hodgkin lymphoma. The sequences come from peripheral blood mononuclear cells (PBMCs), collected before the fourth cycle of nivolumab. This rearrangement joins TRBV6-5 to TRBJ2-2; 7 nucleotides line up with TRBD2. The CDR3 DNA reads TGTGCCAGCAGTCCGGGGAGGGCGAACACCGGGGAGCTGTTTTTT. Protein: CASSPGRANTGELFF.